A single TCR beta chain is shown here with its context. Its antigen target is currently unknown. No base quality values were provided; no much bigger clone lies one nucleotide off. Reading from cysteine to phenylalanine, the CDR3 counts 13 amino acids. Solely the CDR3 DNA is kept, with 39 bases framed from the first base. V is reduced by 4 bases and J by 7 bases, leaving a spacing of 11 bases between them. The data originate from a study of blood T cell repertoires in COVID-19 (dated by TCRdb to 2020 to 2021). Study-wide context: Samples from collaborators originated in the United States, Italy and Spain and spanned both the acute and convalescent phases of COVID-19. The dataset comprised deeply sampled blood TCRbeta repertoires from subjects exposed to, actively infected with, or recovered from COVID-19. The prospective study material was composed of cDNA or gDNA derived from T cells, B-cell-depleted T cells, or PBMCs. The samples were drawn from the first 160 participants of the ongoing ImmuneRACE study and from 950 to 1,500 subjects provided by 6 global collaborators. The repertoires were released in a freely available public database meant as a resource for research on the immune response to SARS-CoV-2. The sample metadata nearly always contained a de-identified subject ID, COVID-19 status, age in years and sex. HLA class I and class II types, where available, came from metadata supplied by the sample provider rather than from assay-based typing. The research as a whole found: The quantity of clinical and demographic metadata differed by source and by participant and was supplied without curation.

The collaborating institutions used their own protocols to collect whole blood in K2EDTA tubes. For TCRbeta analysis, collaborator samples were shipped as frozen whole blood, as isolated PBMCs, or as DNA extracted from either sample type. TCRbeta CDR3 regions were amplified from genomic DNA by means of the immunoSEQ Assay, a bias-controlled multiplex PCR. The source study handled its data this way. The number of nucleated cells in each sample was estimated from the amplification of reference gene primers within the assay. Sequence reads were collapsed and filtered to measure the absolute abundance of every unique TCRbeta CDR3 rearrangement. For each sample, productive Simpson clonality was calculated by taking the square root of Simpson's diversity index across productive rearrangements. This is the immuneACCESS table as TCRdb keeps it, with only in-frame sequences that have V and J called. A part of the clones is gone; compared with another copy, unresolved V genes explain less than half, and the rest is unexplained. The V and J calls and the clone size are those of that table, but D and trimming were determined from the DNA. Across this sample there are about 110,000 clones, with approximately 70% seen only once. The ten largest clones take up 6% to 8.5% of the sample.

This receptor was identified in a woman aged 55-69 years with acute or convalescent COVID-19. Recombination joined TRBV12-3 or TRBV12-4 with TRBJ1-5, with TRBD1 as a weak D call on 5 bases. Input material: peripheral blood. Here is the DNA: TGTGCCAGCAGTTATCAGGGTCACCAGCCCCAGCATTTT. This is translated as CASSYQGHQPQHF.